This entry features one TCR beta chain sequence. Its antigen is still unknown. Sample time point: pre-treatment sample, taken before nivolumab and TIL therapy. Patients were adults with stage 4 NSCLC. The data are from a study of TIL therapy for anti-PD-1-resistant metastatic lung cancer. Looking at the study overall: Tumors had a median PD-L1 proportion score of more than 5%. By whole-exome sequencing, median non-synonymous tumor mutation burden was roughly 1.4 mutations per megabase. Study observations and caveats: Patients were highly selected, enriched for treatment-naive, never-smoker and oncogene-addicted cases.

Sequencing used immunoSEQ v3. Measured with immunoSEQ multiplex PCR; TCRdb has only the in-frame clones, and not every one. Among roughly 17,000 clones listed, over 65% were seen once. V was clipped by 5 bases and J by 2 bases; unmatched bases: 8. Germline V gives CDR1 MNHEY, CDR2 SMNVEV (reference sequence). The CDR3 loop spans 17 amino acids. The specimen comprised blood, sampled at baseline. This chain joins TRBV27 and TRBJ2-5; 13 bases are a match to TRBD2. This clonotype was obtained from a person aged 25 to 85 with non-small cell lung cancer. The CDR3 DNA follows: TGTGCCAGCAGTCTAACCGGGACTAGCGGGATGCAAGAGACCCAGTACTTC. This translates into CASSLTGTSGMQETQYF.